A single T cell receptor (beta chain) is shown here with its context. The antigen is unknown. The repertoire was sequenced with immunoSEQ multiplex PCR; TCRdb's copy has only in-frame clones and lacks some. The profile shows roughly 250,000 clones, 90% of them singletons. This sample was taken from a study of cytomegalovirus exposure and HLA in healthy donors. As for the study in general: The 110 or so validation repertoires used the same platform as the 500 to 700 first-cohort repertoires, a later analysis reported. Points from the study as a whole: A later analysis found first-cohort TCR clusters tended to co-occur in the 130 or so validation repertoires.

Donors were drawn from the 120-subject validation cohort, separate from the approximately 700-subject first cohort. Material for sequencing was PBMCs. The TCR sequence derives from a woman under 30 in good health and CMV-seronegative.

The DNA of the CDR3 is TGTGCCAGCAGTTACGATGGCCGAAGTCAGCCCCAGCATTTT. Protein product: CASSYDGRSQPQHF. The V call is TRBV6-5, the J call TRBJ1-5, with D unclear. Germline V gene lookup returns CDR1 MNHEY and CDR2 SVGAGI. Trimming removed 2 bases at V and 6 bases at J, with 11 bases between. CDR3 size: 14 residues.